This note documents a single T cell receptor beta chain sequence. Treatment noted: around 19 received Ad26.COV2.S at low or high dose, single or two shots; five or six received placebo; per-sample allocation not given. Samples were taken on day 63 after the first vaccine or placebo injection. This record belongs to a study of Ad26.COV2.S vaccination and SARS-CoV-2 variants. This table comes from immunoSEQ multiplex PCR, and its TCRdb copy is limited to in-frame clones, with some not included. There are under 500,000 clones in the sample; around 92% occur only once, and about 1.7% lies in the top ten. The clonotype comes from a person between 18 and 65 years old who received the Ad26.COV2.S COVID-19 vaccine or a placebo. This specimen consisted of peripheral blood, obtained in a trial of Ad26.COV2.S vaccine versus placebo.

The CDR3: CASSLQGSTDTQYF. The CDR3 bases are TGCGCCAGCAGCTTGCAGGGCAGCACAGATACGCAGTATTTT. The chain is built from TRBV5-1 and TRBJ2-3, with D possibly matching TRBD1 (5 bases). The CDR3 is 14 amino acids. Germline CDR1 is SGHRS and CDR2 is YFSETQ. V lost 1 base and J lost 0, with 6 bases in between.